The TCR beta chain under discussion was sequenced for a study of blood T cell repertoires in COVID-19. Background on the study: The United States, Italy and Spain supplied acute and convalescent COVID-19 samples.

Germline V lookup: CDR1 SEHNR, CDR2 FQNEAQ (reference sequence). Trimming removed 4 bases from V and 4 bases from J; junction bases left unmatched: 15. This CDR3 is 18 amino acids long. The repertoire was sequenced with immunoSEQ multiplex PCR; TCRdb's copy has only in-frame clones and lacks some. The table includes 200,000 to 250,000 clones, 81% detected once. The study drew participants aged about 18 to 90 years from 24 US areas. Assignments of participants to cohorts depended upon their own reported clinical history. Sequenced: PBMCs or T cells enriched from blood (not recorded which). The chain employs TRBV7-9 and TRBJ2-1, with 8 bases that match TRBD2. The TCR comes from a man in his forties who had recovered from COVID-19. The CDR3 loop reads CASSSNPGLGGTYNEQFF. CDR3 in DNA: TGTGCCAGCAGCTCCAACCCGGGACTAGGGGGGACATACAATGAGCAGTTCTTC.